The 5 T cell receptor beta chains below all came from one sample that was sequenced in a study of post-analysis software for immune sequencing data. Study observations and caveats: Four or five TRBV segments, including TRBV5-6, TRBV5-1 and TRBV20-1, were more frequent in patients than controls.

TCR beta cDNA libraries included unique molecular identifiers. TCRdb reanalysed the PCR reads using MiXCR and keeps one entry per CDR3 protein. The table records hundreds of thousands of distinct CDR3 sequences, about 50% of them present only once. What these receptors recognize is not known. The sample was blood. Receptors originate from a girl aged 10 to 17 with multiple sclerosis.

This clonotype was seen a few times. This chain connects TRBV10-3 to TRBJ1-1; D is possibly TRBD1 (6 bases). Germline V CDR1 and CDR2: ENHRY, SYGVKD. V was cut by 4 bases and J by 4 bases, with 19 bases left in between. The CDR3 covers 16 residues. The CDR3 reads CAISGGPLGGGTEAFF. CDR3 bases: TGTGCCATCAGTGGGGGGCCCCTGGGCGGGGGCACTGAAGCTTTCTTT.

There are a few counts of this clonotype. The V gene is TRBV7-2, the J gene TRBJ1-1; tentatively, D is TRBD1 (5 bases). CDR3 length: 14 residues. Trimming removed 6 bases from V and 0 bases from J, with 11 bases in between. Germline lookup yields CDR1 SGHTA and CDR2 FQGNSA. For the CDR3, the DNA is TGTGCCAGCAGTAATAGGGGTCTGAACACTGAAGCTTTCTTT. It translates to CASSNRGLNTEAFF.

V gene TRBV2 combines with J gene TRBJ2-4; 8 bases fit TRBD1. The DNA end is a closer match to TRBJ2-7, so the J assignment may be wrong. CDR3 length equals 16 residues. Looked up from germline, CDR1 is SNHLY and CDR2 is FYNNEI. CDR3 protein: CASTDFGQGGDYEQYF. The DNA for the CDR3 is TGTGCCAGCACAGACTTTGGACAGGGCGGTGACTACGAGCAGTACTTC.

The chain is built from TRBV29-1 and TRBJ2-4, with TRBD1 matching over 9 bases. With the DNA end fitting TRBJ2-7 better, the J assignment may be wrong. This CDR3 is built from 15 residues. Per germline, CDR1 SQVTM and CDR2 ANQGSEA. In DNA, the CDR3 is TGCAGCGTTGGTACAGGGGGCGGGGTGTCCTACGAGCAGTACTTC. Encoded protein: CSVGTGGGVSYEQYF.

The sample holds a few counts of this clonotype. CDR3 region: CASRSPDGTRSNEQFF. The CDR3 DNA follows: TGTGCCAGCAGATCCCCTGATGGGACTAGGTCGAATGAGCAGTTCTTC. V and J are TRBV12-3 or TRBV12-4 and TRBJ2-1, with 8 bases that match TRBD2. With 6 bases clipped from V and 7 bases from J, the junction kept 14 bases outside the gene matches. The CDR3 contains 16 residues.